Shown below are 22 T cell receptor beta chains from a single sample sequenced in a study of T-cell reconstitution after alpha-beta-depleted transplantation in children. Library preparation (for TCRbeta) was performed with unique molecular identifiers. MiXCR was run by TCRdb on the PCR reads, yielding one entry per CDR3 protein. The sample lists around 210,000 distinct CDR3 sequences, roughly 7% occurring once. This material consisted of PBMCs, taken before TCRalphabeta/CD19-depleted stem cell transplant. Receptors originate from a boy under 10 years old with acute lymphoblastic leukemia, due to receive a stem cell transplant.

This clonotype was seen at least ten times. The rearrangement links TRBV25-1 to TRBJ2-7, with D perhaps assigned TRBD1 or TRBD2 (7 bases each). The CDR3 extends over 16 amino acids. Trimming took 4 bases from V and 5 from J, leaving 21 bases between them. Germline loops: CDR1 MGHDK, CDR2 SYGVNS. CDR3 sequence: CASSATTGRGKDEQYF. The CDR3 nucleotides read TGTGCCAGCAGTGCCACGACAGGGAGGGGAAAGGACGAGCAGTACTTC.

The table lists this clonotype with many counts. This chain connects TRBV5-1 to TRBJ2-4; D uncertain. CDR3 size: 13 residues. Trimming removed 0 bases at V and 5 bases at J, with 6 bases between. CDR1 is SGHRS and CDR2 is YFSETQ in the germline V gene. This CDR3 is CASSLDVENIQYF. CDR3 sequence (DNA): TGCGCCAGCAGCTTGGACGTAGAAAACATTCAGTACTTC.

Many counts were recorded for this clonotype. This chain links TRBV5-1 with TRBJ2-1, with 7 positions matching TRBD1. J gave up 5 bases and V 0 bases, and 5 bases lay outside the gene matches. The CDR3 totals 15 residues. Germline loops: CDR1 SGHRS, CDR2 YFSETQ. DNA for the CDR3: TGCGCCAGCAGCTTGGTACAGGGGATCAACAATGAGCAGTTCTTC. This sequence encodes CASSLVQGINNEQFF.

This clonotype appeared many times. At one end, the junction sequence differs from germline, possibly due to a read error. CDR3 DNA: TGTGCCAGCAGTTCTAACACTGAAGCTTTCTTT. Translating it yields CASSSNTEAFF. V and J are TRBV5-1 and TRBJ1-1; unclear D gene. Germline V CDR1 and CDR2: SGHRS, YFSETQ. This CDR3 contains 11 residues. Filled out from reference TRBV5-1 and TRBJ1-1, the complete variable domain reads KAGVTQTPRYLIKTRGQQVTLSCSPISGHRSVSWYQQTPGQGLQFLFEYFSETQRNKGNFPGRFSGRQFSNSRSEMNVSTLELGDSALYLCASSSNTEAFFGQGTRLTVV.

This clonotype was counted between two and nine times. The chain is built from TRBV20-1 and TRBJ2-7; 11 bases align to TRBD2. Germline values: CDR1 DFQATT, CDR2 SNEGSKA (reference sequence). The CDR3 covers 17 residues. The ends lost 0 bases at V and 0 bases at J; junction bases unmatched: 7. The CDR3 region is CSARDHRTSGSSYEQYF. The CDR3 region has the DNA TGCAGTGCTAGAGATCATCGGACTAGCGGGTCCTCCTACGAGCAGTACTTC.

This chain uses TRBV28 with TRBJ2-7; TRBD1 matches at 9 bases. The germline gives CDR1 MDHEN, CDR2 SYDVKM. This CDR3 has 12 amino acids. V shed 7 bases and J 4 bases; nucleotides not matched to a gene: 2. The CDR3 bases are TGTGCCAGCAAACAGGGGGCTTACGAGCAGTACTTC. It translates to CASKQGAYEQYF.

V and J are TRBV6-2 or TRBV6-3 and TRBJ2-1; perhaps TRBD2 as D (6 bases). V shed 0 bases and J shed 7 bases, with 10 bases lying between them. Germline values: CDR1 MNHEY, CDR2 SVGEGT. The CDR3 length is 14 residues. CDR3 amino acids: CASSYSGAGNEQFF. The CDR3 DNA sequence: TGTGCCAGCAGTTACTCCGGTGCGGGAAATGAGCAGTTCTTC.

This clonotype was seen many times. The CDR3 loop is CASSLARLAGDLYNEQFF. CDR3 coding DNA: TGTGCCAGCAGTTTAGCGCGCTTAGCGGGGGATCTCTACAATGAGCAGTTCTTC. The rearrangement links TRBV12-3 or TRBV12-4 to TRBJ2-1, with TRBD2 identical over 9 bases. This CDR3 contains 18 residues. Trimming removed 0 bases from V and 3 bases from J; junction bases left unmatched: 9.

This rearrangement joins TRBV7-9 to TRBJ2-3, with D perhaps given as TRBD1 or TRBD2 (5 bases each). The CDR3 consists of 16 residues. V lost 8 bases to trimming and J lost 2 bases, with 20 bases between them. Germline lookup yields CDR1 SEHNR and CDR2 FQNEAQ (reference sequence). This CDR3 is CASGNQGPGATDTQYF. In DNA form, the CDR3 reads TGTGCCAGCGGTAATCAGGGTCCCGGGGCCACAGATACGCAGTATTTT.

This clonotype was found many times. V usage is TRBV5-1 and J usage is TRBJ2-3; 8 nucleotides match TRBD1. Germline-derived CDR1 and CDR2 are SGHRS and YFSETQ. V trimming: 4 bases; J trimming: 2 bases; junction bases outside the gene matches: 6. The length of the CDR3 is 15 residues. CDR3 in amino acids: CASSHKTGVTDTQYF. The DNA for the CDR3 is TGCGCCAGCAGCCATAAGACAGGGGTCACAGATACGCAGTATTTT.

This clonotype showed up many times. The CDR3 spells CSVRTGLGIQYF. CDR3 coding DNA: TGCAGCGTCCGGACAGGGTTGGGCATTCAGTACTTC. The chain is built from TRBV29-1 and TRBJ2-4, with 8 positions matching TRBD1. CDR3 length equals 12 residues. Germline CDR1 and CDR2: SQVTM and ANQGSEA. The J segment lost 9 bases and the V segment lost 6 bases, leaving 7 bases of the junction unmatched.

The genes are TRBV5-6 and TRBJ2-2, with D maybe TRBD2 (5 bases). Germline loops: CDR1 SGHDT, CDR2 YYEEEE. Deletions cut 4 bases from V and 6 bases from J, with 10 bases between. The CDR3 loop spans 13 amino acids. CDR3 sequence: CASSRAGAGELFF. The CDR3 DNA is TGTGCCAGCAGCCGCGCGGGTGCCGGGGAGCTGTTTTTT.

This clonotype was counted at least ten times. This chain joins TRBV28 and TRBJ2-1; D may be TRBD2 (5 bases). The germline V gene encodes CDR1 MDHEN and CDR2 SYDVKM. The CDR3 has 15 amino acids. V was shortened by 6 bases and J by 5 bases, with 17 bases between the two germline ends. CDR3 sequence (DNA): TGTGCCAGCAGCCTTCTCACCGGACTGGACAATGAGCAGTTCTTC. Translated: CASSLLTGLDNEQFF.

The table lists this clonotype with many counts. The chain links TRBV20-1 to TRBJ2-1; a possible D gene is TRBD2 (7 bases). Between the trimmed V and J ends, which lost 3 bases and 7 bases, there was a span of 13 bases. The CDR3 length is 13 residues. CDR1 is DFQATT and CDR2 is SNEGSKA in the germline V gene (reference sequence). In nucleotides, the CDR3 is TGCAGTGCTAGCGGGGGGCCAGGAAATGAGCAGTTCTTC. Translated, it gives CSASGGPGNEQFF.

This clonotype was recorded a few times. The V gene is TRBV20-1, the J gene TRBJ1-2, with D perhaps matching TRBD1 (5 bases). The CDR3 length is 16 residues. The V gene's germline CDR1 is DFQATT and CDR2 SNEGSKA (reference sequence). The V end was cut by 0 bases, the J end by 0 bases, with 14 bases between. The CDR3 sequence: CSARDHLGVSNYGYTF. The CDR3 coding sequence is TGCAGTGCTAGAGATCACTTGGGGGTTTCTAACTATGGCTACACCTTC.

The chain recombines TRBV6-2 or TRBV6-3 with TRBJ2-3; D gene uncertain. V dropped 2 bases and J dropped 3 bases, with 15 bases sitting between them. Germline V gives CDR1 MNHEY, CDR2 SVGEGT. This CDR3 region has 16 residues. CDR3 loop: CASSYGPGRPTDTQYF. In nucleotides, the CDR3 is TGTGCCAGCAGTTACGGCCCAGGACGACCGACAGATACGCAGTATTTT.

CDR3 protein: CASSQDLSSLGVEQYF. CDR3 DNA sequence: TGTGCCAGCAGCCAAGATCTCAGTAGTCTTGGGGTCGAGCAGTACTTC. The chain employs TRBV3-1 and TRBJ2-7; D gene uncertain. V was shortened by 0 bases and J by 6 bases, with 18 bases between the two germline ends. Germline V gene data show CDR1 as LGHDT and CDR2 as YNNKEL (reference sequence). The CDR3 runs 16 residues.

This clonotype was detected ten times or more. The CDR3 region has the DNA TGTGCCAGCAGCCCACGGGATGGCTACACCTTC. It translates to CASSPRDGYTF. J is TRBJ1-2 and V is TRBV7-2; D is undetermined. Germline assignment: CDR1 SGHTA and CDR2 FQGNSA. The CDR3 runs 11 residues. With 5 bases removed from V and 6 bases from J, the gap between germline ends came to 7 bases.

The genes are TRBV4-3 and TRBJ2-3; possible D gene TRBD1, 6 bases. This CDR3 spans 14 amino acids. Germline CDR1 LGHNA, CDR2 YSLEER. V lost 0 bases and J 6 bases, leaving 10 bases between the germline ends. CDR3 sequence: CASSQDRTADTQYF. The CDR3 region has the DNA TGCGCCAGCAGCCAAGATCGGACAGCCGATACGCAGTATTTT.

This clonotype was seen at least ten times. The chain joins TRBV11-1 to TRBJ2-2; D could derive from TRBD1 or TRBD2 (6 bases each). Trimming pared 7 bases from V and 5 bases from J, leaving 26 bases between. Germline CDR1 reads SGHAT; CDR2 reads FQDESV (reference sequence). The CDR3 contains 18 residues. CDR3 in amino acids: CASTGTGARRNNTGELFF. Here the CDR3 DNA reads TGTGCCAGCACCGGGACGGGGGCGCGTCGGAACAATACCGGGGAGCTGTTTTTT.

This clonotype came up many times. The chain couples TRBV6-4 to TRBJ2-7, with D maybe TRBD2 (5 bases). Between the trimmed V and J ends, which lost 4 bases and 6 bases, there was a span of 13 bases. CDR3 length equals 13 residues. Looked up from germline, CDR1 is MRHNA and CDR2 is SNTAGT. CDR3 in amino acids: CASSGQPGSEQYF. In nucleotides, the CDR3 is TGTGCCAGCAGTGGGCAGCCGGGAAGCGAGCAGTACTTC.

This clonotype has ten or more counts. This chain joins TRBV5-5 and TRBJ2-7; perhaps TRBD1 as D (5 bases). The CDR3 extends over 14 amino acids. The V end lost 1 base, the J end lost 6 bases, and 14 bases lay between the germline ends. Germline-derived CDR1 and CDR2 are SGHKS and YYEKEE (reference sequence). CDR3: CASSLRGQGGEQYF. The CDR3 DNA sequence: TGTGCCAGCAGCTTGCGTGGGCAGGGTGGCGAGCAGTACTTC.